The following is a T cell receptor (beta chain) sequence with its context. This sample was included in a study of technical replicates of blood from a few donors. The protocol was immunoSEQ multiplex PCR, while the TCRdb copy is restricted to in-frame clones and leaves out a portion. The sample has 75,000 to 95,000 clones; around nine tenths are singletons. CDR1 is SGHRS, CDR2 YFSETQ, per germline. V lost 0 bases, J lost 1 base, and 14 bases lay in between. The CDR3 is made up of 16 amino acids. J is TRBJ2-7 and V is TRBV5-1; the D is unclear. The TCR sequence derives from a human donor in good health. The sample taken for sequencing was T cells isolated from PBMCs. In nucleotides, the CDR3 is TGCGCCAGCAGCTTGGCCCGAATGAGCCTATCCTACGAGCAGTACTTC. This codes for CASSLARMSLSYEQYF.